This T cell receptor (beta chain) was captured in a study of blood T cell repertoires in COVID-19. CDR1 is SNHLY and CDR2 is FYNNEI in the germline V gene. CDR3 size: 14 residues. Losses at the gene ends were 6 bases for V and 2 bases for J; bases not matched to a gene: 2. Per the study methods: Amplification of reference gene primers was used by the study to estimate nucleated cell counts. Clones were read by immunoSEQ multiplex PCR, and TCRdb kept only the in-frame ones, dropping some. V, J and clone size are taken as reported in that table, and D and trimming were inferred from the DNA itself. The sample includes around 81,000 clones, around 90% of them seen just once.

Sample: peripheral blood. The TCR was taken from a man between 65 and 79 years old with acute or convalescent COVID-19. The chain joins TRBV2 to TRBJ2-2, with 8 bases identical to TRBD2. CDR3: CASSGGVNTGELFF. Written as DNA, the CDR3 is TGTGCCAGCAGCGGGGGGGTTAACACCGGGGAGCTGTTTTTT. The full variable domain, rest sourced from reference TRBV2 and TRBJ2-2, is EPEVTQTPSHQVTQMGQEVILRCVPISNHLYFYWYRQILGQKVEFLVSFYNNEISEKSEIFDDQFSVERPDGSNFTLKIRSTKLEDSAMYFCASSGGVNTGELFFGEGSRLTVL.